Below, 15 T cell receptor beta chains from the same sample are listed, as sequenced in a study of T cell clonality in common variable immunodeficiency. TCRdb's copy holds only in-frame clones and misses some; the assay was immunoSEQ multiplex PCR. The sample counts about 52,000 clones, none seen once; the ten largest own approximately 2%. Input material: peripheral blood mononuclear cells. The receptors were gathered from a person aged 18-70 years in good health.

With regard to this clone: From the germline J gene comes the end of the CDR3, since the read stops 3 residues before it. This chain uses TRBV18 with TRBJ1-1, with D tentatively TRBD1 (5 bases). The germline V gene has CDR1 KGHSH and CDR2 LQKENI. V was pared by 1 base and J by 4 bases, with 19 bases between. The CDR3 has 17 residues. Partial CDR3 DNA: TGTGCCAGCTCACCACTCCGGCAGGGCGAGATGGGCACTGAA. Protein sequence: CASSPLRQGEMGTE. The whole CDR3 sequence reads CASSPLRQGEMGTEAFF.

This clone was seen at least ten times. The read stops 3 residues short of the end of the CDR3; the missing end is completed from the germline J gene. V usage is TRBV10-3 and J usage is TRBJ1-1, with a tentative D call TRBD1 (6 bases). The CDR3 runs 13 residues. V lost 6 bases and J 1 base, leaving 9 bases between the germline ends. Germline V lookup: CDR1 ENHRY, CDR2 SYGVKD. CDR3 sequence: CAIRTGRNTEAFF. CDR3 bases read: TGTGCCATCAGGACAGGACGGAACACTGAA.

The table lists this clone with a few counts. The CDR3 end falls 3 residues outside the read, so it is completed with the germline J gene. This chain links TRBV7-3 with TRBJ1-2, with a tentative D call TRBD1 (6 bases). Germline CDR1 SGHTA, CDR2 FQGTGA. CDR3 length: 13 amino acids. The CDR3 DNA, read in part, is TGTGCCAGCAGCTTAACGGGGGCCAGAGGC. Its protein product is CASSLTGARG. The entire CDR3 protein is CASSLTGARGYTF.

This clone was counted only a few times. The read falls 3 residues short of the CDR3 end, and the missing part is taken from the germline J gene. V and J are TRBV5-1 and TRBJ2-6, with 11 bases lining up with TRBD1. Germline CDR1 and CDR2: SGHRS and YFSETQ. V was clipped by 6 bases and J by 2 bases; unmatched bases: 16. This CDR3 spans 20 amino acids. The CDR3 spells CASKDLGSRTGGAGANVLTF. The CDR3 DNA, read in part, is TGCGCCAGCAAAGACTTGGGGTCCCGGACAGGGGGCGCTGGGGCCAACGTC.

This clone was detected ten times or more. The sequenced fragment ends 3 residues before the CDR3 boundary, so the rest is inferred from the germline J gene. The chain combines TRBV19 with TRBJ2-1; the match to TRBD2 covers 10 bases. With 7 bases clipped from V and 9 bases from J, the junction kept 3 bases outside the gene matches. This CDR3 is built from 12 residues. From germline, CDR1 is LNHDA and CDR2 SQIVND (reference sequence). The CDR3 DNA, read in part, is TGTGCCAGTAACGAGCGGGAGGGTGAG. Its protein product is CASNEREGE. The entire CDR3 sequence reads CASNEREGEQFF. The variable domain in full, completed from reference TRBV19 and TRBJ2-1, reads DGGITQSPKYLFRKEGQNVTLSCEQNLNHDAMYWYRQDPGQGLRLIYYSQIVNDFQKGDIAEGYSVSREKKESFPLTVTSAQKNPTAFYLCASNEREGEQFFGPGTRLTVL.

The sequenced CDR3 bases are TGTGCCAGCAGCTCAGGAATCGGGGGCAATCAGCCC. Protein product: CASSSGIGGNQP. The whole CDR3 region reads CASSSGIGGNQPQHF. The rearrangement links TRBV7-8 to TRBJ1-5, with unresolved D. The observed sequence ends 3 residues before the CDR3 terminus, with the missing tail filled in from the germline J gene. CDR3 length: 15 residues. The germline gives CDR1 SGHVS, CDR2 FQNEAQ. V lost 4 bases to trimming and J lost 2 bases, with 12 bases between them.

This clone was seen ten or more times. Coverage ceases 3 residues before the CDR3 finishes, and the germline J gene fills in the end. J is TRBJ1-5 and V is TRBV29-1, with 11 bases identical to TRBD1. This CDR3 contains 13 residues. J was trimmed by 5 bases and V by 5 bases; bases with no gene match: 2. Germline assignment: CDR1 SQVTM and CDR2 ANQGSEA. The CDR3 protein is CSVRTGGDQPQHF. CDR3 DNA (partial): TGCAGCGTTCGGACAGGGGGCGATCAGCCC.

This clone was detected ten times or more. The read stops 3 residues short of the end of the CDR3; the missing end is completed from the germline J gene. This chain uses TRBV5-6 with TRBJ2-1; no definite D call. Trimming shortened V by 1 base and J by 6 bases, and 5 bases separated the two germline ends. The germline V gene has CDR1 SGHDT and CDR2 YYEEEE. The CDR3 totals 12 residues. The CDR3 protein is CASSLSPNEQFF. The covered CDR3 bases are TGTGCCAGCAGCTTGAGCCCCAATGAG. Full variable domain (rest looked up from reference TRBV5-6 and TRBJ2-1): DAGVTQSPTHLIKTRGQQVTLRCSPKSGHDTVSWYQQALGQGPQFIFQYYEEEERQRGNFPDRFSGHQFPNYSSELNVNALLLGDSALYLCASSLSPNEQFFGPGTRLTVL.

This clone was observed a few times. The read ends 3 residues shy of where the CDR3 ends; the end is completed using the germline J gene. V usage is TRBV7-2 and J usage is TRBJ1-6; D is possibly TRBD1 (6 bases). CDR1 and CDR2 (germline): SGHTA, FQGNSA. The CDR3 consists of 15 residues. The V end lost 0 bases, the J end lost 5 bases, and 8 bases lay between the germline ends. CDR3 residues: CASSLARGHNSPLHF. The DNA read from the CDR3 is TGTGCCAGCAGCTTAGCCAGGGGTCATAATTCACCC. Supplemented by reference TRBV7-2 and TRBJ1-6, the full variable domain reads GAGVSQSPSNKVTEKGKDVELRCDPISGHTALYWYRQSLGQGLEFLIYFQGNSAPDKSGLPSDRFSAERTGGSVSTLTIQRTQQEDSAVYLCASSLARGHNSPLHFGNGTRLTVT.

This clone came up many times. The DNA ends 3 residues before the CDR3 does, and the rest of the CDR3 is filled in from the germline J gene. The chain has TRBV19 and TRBJ2-3, with D possibly TRBD2 on 5 matching bases. There are 15 residues in the CDR3. CDR1 and CDR2 from the germline V gene are LNHDA and SQIVND (reference sequence). V lost 6 bases to trimming and J lost 6 bases, with 19 bases between them. CDR3 DNA (partial): TGTGCCAGTAGAGGTTGGCGGAATTCGGGGGATACG. Translated, it gives CASRGWRNSGDT. Given in full, the CDR3 is CASRGWRNSGDTQYF.

This clone was picked up many times. Coverage ceases 3 residues before the CDR3 finishes, and the germline J gene fills in the end. This chain links TRBV7-3 with TRBJ2-1; the match to TRBD2 covers 8 bases. The CDR3 sequence is 15 residues long. V shed 0 bases and J 3 bases; nucleotides not matched to a gene: 1. Germline CDR1 is SGHTA and CDR2 is FQGTGA. The CDR3 loop reads CASSLTAGGYNEQFF. CDR3 bases read: TGTGCCAGCAGCTTAACGGCGGGGGGCTACAATGAG.

This clone was recorded many times. The read terminates 3 residues before the CDR3 end, so the remaining end is supplied by the germline J gene. J is TRBJ2-3 and V is TRBV19, with a weak D call TRBD2 (5 bases). The CDR3 length is 13 residues. Germline V CDR1 and CDR2: LNHDA, SQIVND (reference sequence). CDR3 DNA (partial): TGTGAGACGGACCGGACTAGCACAGATACG. This translates into CETDRTSTDT. The full CDR3 reads CETDRTSTDTQYF. The full variable domain, in which reference TRBV19 and TRBJ2-3 provide the parts outside the CDR3, is DGGITQSPKYLFRKEGQNVTLSCEQNLNHDAMYWYRQDPGQGLRLIYYSQIVNDFQKGDIAEGYSVSREKKESFPLTVTSAQKNPTAFYLCETDRTSTDTQYFGPGTRLTVL.

Within the sample, this clone is medium-sized. The read halts 3 residues ahead of the CDR3 end, with the missing end drawn from the germline J gene. The chain links TRBV30 to TRBJ1-4, with 10 bases identical to TRBD1. The CDR3 spans 14 residues. The V gene's germline CDR1 is GTSNPN and CDR2 SVGIG (reference sequence). Trimming at V came to 7 bases and at J to 6 bases, leaving 8 bases not matched to a gene. CDR3 DNA (partial): TGTGCCTTCCATTCCGGGACAGGGGATGAAAAA. This encodes CAFHSGTGDEK. The entire CDR3 is CAFHSGTGDEKLFF.

This clone has a handful of counts. The observed sequence ends 3 residues before the CDR3 terminus, with the missing tail filled in from the germline J gene. The chain employs TRBV6-2 or TRBV6-3 and TRBJ2-2, with 12 bases identical to TRBD2. V was pared by 5 bases and J by 2 bases, with 3 bases of the junction left unmatched. The CDR3 extends over 16 amino acids. Germline V lookup: CDR1 MNHEY, CDR2 SVGEGT. The sequenced CDR3 bases are TGTGCCAGCAGTCAGACTAGCGGGAGAAACACCGGGGAG. It yields the protein CASSQTSGRNTGE. The whole CDR3 reads CASSQTSGRNTGELFF.

In this sample, this clone turned up many times. The CDR3 DNA, read in part, is TGCGCCAGCAGCTCGGGACAGGGAAACTACGAG. Protein: CASSSGQGNYE. In full, the CDR3 is CASSSGQGNYEQYF. The chain has TRBV5-1 and TRBJ2-7; 9 positions agree with TRBD1. Read data end 3 residues before the CDR3 end; the end is taken from the germline J gene. The CDR3 has 14 residues. With V trimmed by 3 bases and J by 3 bases, 4 bases remained unmatched. CDR1 SGHRS and CDR2 YFSETQ come from the germline V gene.